The 10 T cell receptor beta chains below all came from one sample that was sequenced in a study of T cells after yellow fever vaccination. TCRdb re-derived calls from the 5' RACE reads in MiXCR, one entry per CDR3 protein. The sample shows 200,000 to 300,000 distinct CDR3 sequences, approximately 6.7% of them seen only once. Sequenced here: CD4+ T cells sorted from PBMCs, sampled on the day of the yellow fever booster vaccination. These receptors all come from a man aged 25-45 years who received the YFV17D yellow fever vaccine.

This clonotype has a count of ten or more. The chain is built from TRBV29-1 and TRBJ2-5; D call uncertain. This CDR3 spans 13 amino acids. The V end was cut by 4 bases, the J end by 2 bases, with 11 bases between. Germline CDR1 reads SQVTM; CDR2 reads ANQGSEA. As DNA, the CDR3 is TGCAGCGTTGGTCTTGGAGTGCAAGAGACCCAGTACTTC. Translated: CSVGLGVQETQYF.

The chain has TRBV29-1 and TRBJ2-7; TRBD1 aligns across 8 bases. The CDR3 is 14 residues long. V was pared by 3 bases and J by 1 base, with 5 bases of the junction left unmatched. Germline V gene sequence: CDR1 SQVTM, CDR2 ANQGSEA. The CDR3 is CSVEFWDRSYEQYF. CDR3 coding DNA: TGCAGCGTTGAGTTTTGGGACAGGTCCTACGAGCAGTACTTC.

This clonotype came up a few times. One junction end does not reproduce the germline sequence, and a read error may be involved. The chain recombines TRBV29-1 with TRBJ2-3; no clear D. The CDR3 spans 13 residues. The germline V gene encodes CDR1 SQVTM and CDR2 ANQGSEA. The CDR3: CRVAPSRTDTQYF. In DNA, the CDR3 is TGCAGAGTTGCCCCCTCTCGCACAGATACGCAGTATTTT.

This clonotype was seen only a few times. This chain connects TRBV6-1 to TRBJ2-7; no definite D call. This CDR3 spans 13 amino acids. Germline-derived CDR1 and CDR2 are MNHNS and SASEGT. V gave up 8 bases and J gave up 4 bases, with 15 bases separating them. The CDR3 nucleotides are TGTGCCAGCCAATCCGACACCGATTACGAGCAGTACTTC. Protein: CASQSDTDYEQYF.

V and J are TRBV12-3 or TRBV12-4 and TRBJ2-1; D is uncertain. Trimming pared 3 bases from V and 7 bases from J, leaving 13 bases between. This CDR3 comprises 14 residues. CDR3 region: CASSFLPARNEQFF. The CDR3 DNA is TGTGCCAGCAGTTTCCTCCCCGCAAGGAATGAGCAGTTCTTC.

This clonotype was seen ten or more times. The V and J genes are TRBV14 and TRBJ2-7; D call uncertain. The length of the CDR3 is 11 residues. Trimming removed 2 bases from V and 12 bases from J, with 11 bases in between. Germline V gene lookup returns CDR1 SGHDN and CDR2 FVKESK. CDR3 in DNA: TGTGCCAGCAGCCAAACGGATCGGGTGTACTTC. This translates into CASSQTDRVYF.

This clonotype has a count of ten or more. The chain links TRBV5-1 to TRBJ2-3, with D maybe TRBD1 (5 bases). V dropped 8 bases and J dropped 2 bases, with 15 bases sitting between them. Germline CDR1 is SGHRS and CDR2 is YFSETQ. This CDR3 is built from 14 residues. This CDR3 is CASMTASITDTQYF. The CDR3, as DNA: TGCGCCAGTATGACAGCCTCTATCACAGATACGCAGTATTTT. Full variable domain (remainder filled in from reference TRBV5-1 and TRBJ2-3): KAGVTQTPRYLIKTRGQQVTLSCSPISGHRSVSWYQQTPGQGLQFLFEYFSETQRNKGNFPGRFSGRQFSNSRSEMNVSTLELGDSALYLCASMTASITDTQYFGPGTRLTVL.

This rearrangement joins TRBV15 to TRBJ1-5; D is undetermined. This CDR3 region has 17 residues. Trimming pared 1 base from V and 0 bases from J, leaving 13 bases between. Germline V gives CDR1 LNHNV, CDR2 YYDKDF (reference sequence). The CDR3 reads CATSRVELRHSNQPQHF. The CDR3, as DNA: TGTGCCACCAGCAGAGTAGAACTGAGACATAGCAATCAGCCCCAGCATTTT.

This clonotype was observed a few times. This sequence joins TRBV9 and TRBJ2-3; D is unclear. The CDR3 has 14 residues. CDR1 and CDR2 (germline): SGDLS, YYNGEE. Deletions cut 2 bases from V and 2 bases from J, with 9 bases between. This CDR3 reads CASSVLGNTDTQYF. DNA of the CDR3: TGTGCCAGCAGCGTTTTGGGGAACACAGATACGCAGTATTTT.

This clonotype was seen repeatedly, ten times or more. The chain joins TRBV5-1 to TRBJ2-3; possibly TRBD1 or TRBD2 for D (5 bases each). The CDR3 totals 16 residues. Looked up from germline, CDR1 is SGHRS and CDR2 is YFSETQ. V shed 2 bases and J shed 2 bases, with 15 bases lying between them. The CDR3 here is CASSFGSGANTDTQYF. The CDR3 bases are TGCGCCAGCAGCTTCGGATCCGGGGCCAACACAGATACGCAGTATTTT.